The 9 T cell receptor beta chains reported below all come from one sample, sequenced in a study of T cells in localized non-small cell lung cancer. Here immunoSEQ multiplex PCR was the method, and the copy in TCRdb shows in-frame clones only, minus some. The sample has around 25,000 clones, approximately 87% seen once; the top ten hold 1.1%. The specimen was peripheral blood, collected before any cancer treatment. These receptors all come from a woman aged 40 to 75 with stage I lung adenocarcinoma.

This chain links TRBV5-5 with TRBJ2-2; D remains ambiguous. Trimming pared 1 base from V and 5 bases from J, leaving 6 bases between. The CDR3 contains 13 residues. Looked up from germline, CDR1 is SGHKS and CDR2 is YYEKEE (reference sequence). The CDR3 reads CASSLSGTGELFF. The CDR3, as DNA: TGTGCCAGCAGCTTGAGTGGGACCGGGGAGCTGTTTTTT.

Regarding this clone: Mismatch with germline at one junction end may stem from a read error. The chain uses TRBV7-2 and TRBJ2-2; possibly TRBD1 for D (6 bases). This CDR3 comprises 11 residues. From germline, CDR1 is SGHTA and CDR2 FQGNSA. CDR3 in amino acids: CASSALGGLFF. The CDR3 DNA is TGTGCCAGCAGCGCTTTAGGGGGGCTGTTTTTT. Looking up the rest from reference TRBV7-2 and TRBJ2-2 gives the full variable domain: GAGVSQSPSNKVTEKGKDVELRCDPISGHTALYWYRQSLGQGLEFLIYFQGNSAPDKSGLPSDRFSAERTGGSVSTLTIQRTQQEDSAVYLCASSALGGLFFGEGSRLTVL.

This rearrangement joins TRBV27 to TRBJ2-7; 8 positions agree with TRBD1. V was pared by 0 bases and J by 4 bases, with 14 bases of the junction left unmatched. Germline assignment: CDR1 MNHEY and CDR2 SMNVEV (reference sequence). CDR3 length: 18 residues. The CDR3: CASSLSVVRRDRQYEQYF. The CDR3 DNA sequence: TGTGCCAGCAGTTTATCGGTGGTACGTCGGGACAGGCAGTACGAGCAGTACTTC.

This clone was picked up a small number of times. CDR3 sequence: CASSPGQGGISPLHF. DNA of the CDR3: TGTGCCAGCAGCCCAGGACAGGGAGGGATCTCACCCCTCCACTTT. The gene calls are TRBV7-3 and TRBJ1-6; 8 nucleotides agree with TRBD1. CDR1 SGHTA and CDR2 FQGTGA come from the germline V gene. This CDR3 has 15 residues. Germline trimming cut 5 bases from V and 10 bases from J; bases unmatched to any gene: 10.

This chain joins TRBV5-5 and TRBJ2-2; D remains unclear. V was shortened by 2 bases and J by 7 bases, with 6 bases between the two germline ends. CDR1 and CDR2 (germline): SGHKS, YYEKEE (reference sequence). The CDR3 has 12 amino acids. The CDR3 reads CASSFYGGELFF. The DNA for the CDR3 is TGTGCCAGCAGCTTTTATGGCGGGGAGCTGTTTTTT.

This chain connects TRBV7-3 to TRBJ1-5, with 7 bases matching TRBD1. This CDR3 contains 16 residues. V shed 6 bases and J 2 bases; nucleotides not matched to a gene: 10. The germline V gene has CDR1 SGHTA and CDR2 FQGTGA. CDR3 sequence reads: CASRRTRDRGNQPQHF. CDR3 DNA: TGTGCCAGCAGGCGTACACGCGACAGGGGCAATCAGCCCCAGCATTTT. Full variable domain (rest looked up from reference TRBV7-3 and TRBJ1-5): GAGVSQTPSNKVTEKGKYVELRCDPISGHTALYWYRQSLGQGPEFLIYFQGTGAADDSGLPNDRFFAVRPEGSVSTLKIQRTERGDSAVYLCASRRTRDRGNQPQHFGDGTRLSIL.

V usage is TRBV7-2 and J usage is TRBJ2-2, with 7 bases that match TRBD2. In germline, CDR1 is SGHTA, CDR2 FQGNSA. J lost 7 bases, V lost 2 bases, and 4 bases had no gene match. The CDR3 is made up of 14 amino acids. The CDR3 nucleotides are TGTGCCAGCAGCTTAATAAGCGGGAACGGGGAGCTGTTTTTT. This sequence encodes CASSLISGNGELFF.

The chain recombines TRBV7-3 with TRBJ2-3; 9 bases line up with TRBD2. The J segment lost 6 bases and the V segment lost 5 bases, leaving 12 bases of the junction unmatched. CDR1 is SGHTA and CDR2 is FQGTGA in the germline V gene. CDR3 length equals 16 residues. Here the CDR3 reads CASSNQPGLASDTQYF. The CDR3 nucleotides read TGTGCCAGCAGCAATCAACCGGGACTAGCATCGGATACGCAGTATTTT.

The gene calls are TRBV5-1 and TRBJ1-6; tentative D call: TRBD1 (6 bases). The CDR3 spans 15 residues. Germline assignment: CDR1 SGHRS and CDR2 YFSETQ. Trimming took off 0 bases at V and 9 bases at J, with 13 bases between the two ends. In nucleotides, the CDR3 is TGCGCCAGCAGCTTGGACAGGGCCCTGGGTTCACCCCTCCACTTT. It codes for CASSLDRALGSPLHF.